These 11 T cell receptor beta chains were sequenced from one sample in a study of blood T cell repertoires in COVID-19. Generated by immunoSEQ multiplex PCR, the TCRdb table keeps only in-frame clones and is missing some. The sample holds around 260,000 clones, approximately 91% seen once. Sequenced sample: peripheral blood. The origin of the receptors is a person between 18 and 30 years old with COVID-19, enrolled during active disease.

In its sample, this clone was seen many times. The rearrangement links TRBV4-1 to TRBJ2-7; 9 bases are shared with TRBD2. The CDR3 loop spans 15 amino acids. V was pared by 4 bases and J by 4 bases, with 8 bases of the junction left unmatched. The germline gives CDR1 MGHRA, CDR2 YSYEKL. For the CDR3, the DNA is TGCGCCAGCAGCCTCGGACTAGCGCAAAATTACGAGCAGTACTTC. It specifies CASSLGLAQNYEQYF.

CDR3 protein: CASSLVTTGNTIYF. The CDR3 DNA reads TGTGCCAGCAGTTTAGTTACTACTGGAAACACCATATATTTT. The V gene is TRBV28, the J gene TRBJ1-3; D gene uncertain. This CDR3 spans 14 amino acids. The ends were cut back, 2 bases at V and 2 bases at J, with 7 bases in the middle. Per germline, CDR1 MDHEN and CDR2 SYDVKM.

This clone has only one observation. The chain uses TRBV23-1 and TRBJ2-2; D is uncertain. TRBV23-1 is reported as an ORF; its role is uncertain. This CDR3 is 18 amino acids long. V was pared by 4 bases and J by 2 bases, with 20 bases between. The CDR3 sequence is CASSPPGRPLSNTGELFF. CDR3 nucleotide sequence: TGCGCCAGCAGTCCCCCAGGCCGACCTTTGTCCAACACCGGGGAGCTGTTTTTT.

The CDR3 reads CASYSSYSGANVLTF. Here the CDR3 DNA reads TGTGCCAGTTACAGCTCTTACTCTGGGGCCAACGTCCTGACTTTC. J is TRBJ2-6 and V is TRBV2, with unresolved D. V lost 9 bases and J 0 bases, leaving 12 bases between the germline ends. Germline CDR1 is SNHLY and CDR2 is FYNNEI. This CDR3 spans 15 amino acids.

The chain recombines TRBV6-5 with TRBJ2-1, with 7 bases lining up with TRBD2. Losses at the gene ends were 6 bases for V and 4 bases for J; bases not matched to a gene: 9. Per germline, CDR1 MNHEY and CDR2 SVGAGI. The CDR3 contains 15 residues. The CDR3 protein is CASSPTGGLYNEQFF. The DNA for the CDR3 is TGTGCCAGCAGCCCAACGGGAGGACTTTACAATGAGCAGTTCTTC.

The chain has TRBV13 and TRBJ2-1, with unresolved D. CDR1 and CDR2 (germline): PRHDT, FYEKMQ (reference sequence). This CDR3 region has 15 residues. Deletions cut 1 base from V and 8 bases from J, with 15 bases between. For the CDR3, the DNA is TGTGCCAGCAGCTTAGCTTTATCGTCGAGGCATGAGCAGTTCTTC. Translation: CASSLALSSRHEQFF.

The V gene is TRBV28, the J gene TRBJ2-5; D is perhaps TRBD1 (6 bases). The CDR3 extends over 14 amino acids. Trimming cost V 3 bases and J 5 bases, with 13 bases left between them. CDR1 MDHEN and CDR2 SYDVKM come from the germline V gene. The CDR3 coding sequence is TGTGCCAGCAGTTTGCAGGGGTATATGGAGACCCAGTACTTC. Translating gives CASSLQGYMETQYF.

This clone has a handful of counts. The chain employs TRBV2 and TRBJ1-3, with D maybe TRBD1 (5 bases). Germline V gene data show CDR1 as SNHLY and CDR2 as FYNNEI. V lost 3 bases, J lost 3 bases, and 12 bases lay in between. CDR3 size: 15 residues. In DNA, the CDR3 is TGTGCCAGCAGTGATTCCCAGGGCTATGGAAACACCATATATTTT. Residues: CASSDSQGYGNTIYF.

The chain links TRBV6-2 or TRBV6-3 to TRBJ2-1; a weak D match, TRBD2 (5 bases). In germline, CDR1 is MNHEY, CDR2 SVGEGT. The CDR3 covers 15 residues. V was trimmed by 5 bases and J by 2 bases, leaving 13 bases between them. The CDR3 bases are TGTGCCAGCAGTCCCGATCTAGCAGCCTACAATGAGCAGTTCTTC. Its translation: CASSPDLAAYNEQFF.

The rearrangement uses TRBV5-1 and TRBJ2-3; TRBD2 agrees at 10 bases. Germline trimming cut 3 bases from V and 3 bases from J; bases unmatched to any gene: 4. This CDR3 has 15 residues. Germline values: CDR1 SGHRS, CDR2 YFSETQ. Here the CDR3 reads CASSSPAGGTDTQYF. The CDR3 nucleotides read TGCGCCAGCAGCTCTCCAGCGGGAGGGACAGATACGCAGTATTTT. Full variable domain (outside the CDR3, taken from reference TRBV5-1 and TRBJ2-3): KAGVTQTPRYLIKTRGQQVTLSCSPISGHRSVSWYQQTPGQGLQFLFEYFSETQRNKGNFPGRFSGRQFSNSRSEMNVSTLELGDSALYLCASSSPAGGTDTQYFGPGTRLTVL.

DNA of the CDR3: TGTGCCAGCAGCTGGGGGGAGTCCACAGATACGCAGTATTTT. Protein: CASSWGESTDTQYF. The genes are TRBV5-4 and TRBJ2-3; a weak D match, TRBD2 (6 bases). V shed 3 bases and J shed 2 bases, with 10 bases lying between them. Germline values: CDR1 SGHNT, CDR2 YYREEE (reference sequence). CDR3 length equals 14 residues.